Each of the 26 T cell receptor beta chains below was sequenced from the same sample in a study of shared clonotypes between healthy human individuals. Data came from immunoSEQ multiplex PCR; TCRdb stores just in-frame clones and leaves some out. Among 2 million to 3 million clones listed, 90% to 95% were seen once. Material for sequencing was naive CD4+ T cells from PBMCs. Subset reported: CD45RA+ positively selected. The receptors originated from a man younger than 35 in good health. Some clones in this sample may be carry-over from other donors' samples.

The rearrangement links TRBV18 to TRBJ2-5; TRBD1 might be the D (5 bases). This CDR3 has 12 amino acids. V dropped 6 bases and J dropped 9 bases, with 14 bases sitting between them. Germline CDR1 is KGHSH and CDR2 is LQKENI. Here the CDR3 reads CASSPSQGAQYF. The DNA of the CDR3 is TGTGCCAGCTCCCCCTCCCAAGGGGCCCAGTACTTC.

Concerning this clone itself: The same CDR3 can be traced to other DNA sequences in this sample. This chain connects TRBV20-1 to TRBJ2-5; no reliable D call. V was clipped by 6 bases and J by 1 base, with 6 bases between them. Germline values: CDR1 DFQATT, CDR2 SNEGSKA (reference sequence). The CDR3 runs to 11 residues. The CDR3 coding sequence is TGCAGTGCACGGGCCCAAGAGACCCAGTACTTC. Amino acid sequence: CSARAQETQYF.

Only one count was recorded for this clone. The rearrangement links TRBV29-1 to TRBJ2-6; no clear D. The CDR3 has 15 residues. The germline CDR1 and CDR2 sequences are SQVTM and ANQGSEA. V lost 6 bases to trimming and J lost 0 bases, with 12 bases between them. The CDR3, as DNA: TGCAGCGTCGAAACCTGGGACTCTGGGGCCAACGTCCTGACTTTC. Translated, it gives CSVETWDSGANVLTF.

V and J are TRBV4-2 and TRBJ1-2; D is unresolved. This CDR3 is built from 14 residues. V was shortened by 4 bases and J by 2 bases, with 11 bases between the two germline ends. Germline CDR1 reads LGHNA; CDR2 reads YNFKEQ. This CDR3 reads CASSPGRGNYGYTF. The CDR3, as DNA: TGTGCCAGCAGCCCTGGCCGTGGCAACTATGGCTACACCTTC.

V and J are TRBV2 and TRBJ1-5, with D perhaps matching TRBD1 (5 bases). Trimming took 4 bases from V and 1 from J, leaving 11 bases between them. This CDR3 has 15 amino acids. Germline assignment: CDR1 SNHLY and CDR2 FYNNEI. The CDR3 loop is CASSGGATSNQPQHF. The CDR3, as DNA: TGTGCCAGCAGTGGAGGGGCTACCAGCAATCAGCCCCAGCATTTT.

Remarks on this clone: Other DNA sequences in this specimen translate into the identical CDR3. The chain combines TRBV18 with TRBJ2-5; 14 bases match TRBD2. CDR1 is KGHSH and CDR2 is LQKENI in the germline V gene. The CDR3 covers 16 residues. J gave up 5 bases and V 2 bases, and 4 bases lay outside the gene matches. CDR3 loop: CASSPGTSGSAETQYF. The CDR3 DNA reads TGTGCCAGCTCACCAGGGACTAGCGGGAGTGCGGAGACCCAGTACTTC.

The chain recombines TRBV6-5 with TRBJ2-7, with D unresolved. The CDR3 sequence is 13 residues long. The V end was cut by 5 bases, the J end by 4 bases, with 12 bases between. Germline CDR1 MNHEY, CDR2 SVGAGI. The CDR3 region has the DNA TGTGCCAGCAGTCGGGCTGGATTATACGAGCAGTACTTC. Protein: CASSRAGLYEQYF.

V gene TRBV9 combines with J gene TRBJ1-1; 7 nucleotides agree with TRBD1. CDR1 and CDR2 from the germline V gene are SGDLS and YYNGEE. There are 14 residues in the CDR3. Trimming at V came to 4 bases and at J to 4 bases, leaving 7 bases not matched to a gene. In nucleotides, the CDR3 is TGTGCCAGCAGCCCTAGACAGGGCCTCACTGAAGCTTTCTTT. This translates into CASSPRQGLTEAFF.

A note on this clone: This sample also contains other DNA sequences that code for the same CDR3. This rearrangement joins TRBV7-3 to TRBJ2-1; 10 positions match TRBD2. The germline gives CDR1 SGHTA, CDR2 FQGTGA. The CDR3 spans 15 residues. V was clipped by 3 bases and J by 4 bases; unmatched bases: 3. The CDR3 here is CASSLLAGVYNEQFF. CDR3 DNA: TGTGCCAGCAGCTTGCTAGCGGGAGTTTACAATGAGCAGTTCTTC.

This clone appeared a single time. This same CDR3 is encoded by further DNA sequences in the sample. The genes are TRBV5-1 and TRBJ2-1; 7 positions agree with TRBD2. CDR1 is SGHRS and CDR2 is YFSETQ in the germline V gene. Unmatched junction bases numbered 2, after V lost 0 bases and J lost 2 bases. The CDR3 runs to 15 residues. The CDR3 region is CASSLEAGPYNEQFF. The CDR3 nucleotides are TGCGCCAGCAGCTTGGAAGCGGGACCCTACAATGAGCAGTTCTTC.

This clone appeared a few times. Other nucleotide sequences from this sample produce the same CDR3. The chain combines TRBV5-1 with TRBJ2-3; TRBD2 agrees at 15 bases. The germline V gene has CDR1 SGHRS and CDR2 YFSETQ. The CDR3 extends over 15 amino acids. Trimming took 3 bases from V and 6 from J; bases not matched to a gene: 2. CDR3 in DNA: TGCGCCAGCAGCTCCGGGACTAGCGGGAGGGATACGCAGTATTTT. Amino acid sequence: CASSSGTSGRDTQYF. The full variable domain, with the rest looked up from reference TRBV5-1 and TRBJ2-3, is KAGVTQTPRYLIKTRGQQVTLSCSPISGHRSVSWYQQTPGQGLQFLFEYFSETQRNKGNFPGRFSGRQFSNSRSEMNVSTLELGDSALYLCASSSGTSGRDTQYFGPGTRLTVL.

The V call is TRBV10-3, the J call TRBJ1-1, with a possible D match to TRBD1 (5 bases). The CDR3 runs 15 residues. Trimming pared 2 bases from V and 1 base from J, leaving 11 bases between. CDR1 ENHRY and CDR2 SYGVKD come from the germline V gene. The CDR3 reads CAISEGAGRNTEAFF. CDR3 nucleotide sequence: TGTGCCATCAGTGAGGGGGCAGGGCGGAACACTGAAGCTTTCTTT.

This clone has more than one count but fewer than ten. This rearrangement joins TRBV5-1 to TRBJ1-1, with D unclear. Germline V gene sequence: CDR1 SGHRS, CDR2 YFSETQ. V was trimmed by 6 bases and J by 1 base, leaving 10 bases between them. There are 13 residues in the CDR3. DNA of the CDR3: TGCGCCAGCAACCCGAAGGGGAACACTGAAGCTTTCTTT. Its translation is CASNPKGNTEAFF.

The chain carries TRBV6-1 and TRBJ1-2, with a weak D call TRBD1 (5 bases). From germline, CDR1 is MNHNS and CDR2 SASEGT. V gave up 7 bases and J gave up 4 bases, with 19 bases separating them. This CDR3 has 15 amino acids. The CDR3 nucleotides are TGTGCCAGCAAGGTCTTAGGGGCCGTATTCTATGGCTACACCTTC. This gives the protein CASKVLGAVFYGYTF.

The rearrangement links TRBV6-1 to TRBJ2-7; D is unclear. The V end was cut by 1 base, the J end by 7 bases, with 17 bases between. CDR3 length equals 15 residues. The germline V gene has CDR1 MNHNS and CDR2 SASEGT. Here the CDR3 DNA reads TGTGCCAGCAGTGAAGTGTCCACCCTCCTGGTGGAGCAGTACTTC. Its protein is CASSEVSTLLVEQYF.

The chain links TRBV10-2 to TRBJ2-7; D call uncertain. This CDR3 spans 12 amino acids. CDR1 is WSHSY and CDR2 is SAAADI in the germline V gene. V lost 6 bases and J 3 bases, leaving 9 bases between the germline ends. CDR3 in DNA: TGCGCCAGCAGAAGGGCACTCTACGAGCAGTACTTC. This translates into CASRRALYEQYF.

The chain couples TRBV18 to TRBJ2-5, with 7 bases lining up with TRBD2. The CDR3 is 14 amino acids. The trim removed 6 bases at V and 4 bases at J, leaving 8 bases unmatched. Germline values: CDR1 KGHSH, CDR2 LQKENI. The CDR3, as DNA: TGTGCCAGCTCTCCCGGACTAGTGAGAGAGACCCAGTACTTC. Translation gives CASSPGLVRETQYF. The full variable domain, its missing parts supplied by reference TRBV18 and TRBJ2-5, is NAGVMQNPRHLVRRRGQEARLRCSPMKGHSHVYWYRQLPEEGLKFMVYLQKENIIDESGMPKERFSAEFPKEGPSILRIQQVVRGDSAAYFCASSPGLVRETQYFGPGTRLLVL.

This chain's CDR3 is CASSRRPRTGNTGELFF. CDR3 DNA sequence: TGTGCCAGCAGCCGCCGACCTCGGACAGGGAACACCGGGGAGCTGTTTTTT. The chain joins TRBV13 to TRBJ2-2, with 7 positions matching TRBD1. This CDR3 has 17 amino acids. The V gene's germline CDR1 is PRHDT and CDR2 FYEKMQ (reference sequence). Losses at the gene ends were 5 bases for V and 1 base for J; bases not matched to a gene: 10.

This clone was recorded once. This sequence joins TRBV7-8 and TRBJ2-2; 9 nucleotides line up with TRBD1. Germline V gives CDR1 SGHVS, CDR2 FQNEAQ. The V gene end was trimmed by 3 bases and the J gene end by 6 bases; junction bases not matched to a gene: 11. The CDR3 is 17 amino acids. This chain's CDR3 is CASSLFGPGQGAGELFF. Written as DNA, the CDR3 is TGTGCCAGCAGCTTGTTTGGGCCGGGACAGGGTGCCGGGGAGCTGTTTTTT.

V and J are TRBV6-1 and TRBJ2-3; 8 bases are shared with TRBD1. CDR1 and CDR2 (germline): MNHNS, SASEGT. After removal of 3 bases from V and 1 base from J, the junction contained 9 bases not matched to a gene. The CDR3 sequence is 17 residues long. CDR3: CASSDPGTGMRTDTQYF. Written as DNA, the CDR3 is TGTGCCAGCAGTGACCCCGGGACAGGAATGCGCACAGATACGCAGTATTTT.

The chain links TRBV18 to TRBJ2-6; unclear D gene. The CDR3 contains 17 residues. The germline V and J ends were trimmed by 2 bases and 3 bases, with 14 bases remaining between them. CDR1 is KGHSH, CDR2 LQKENI, per germline. The CDR3 nucleotides read TGTGCCAGCTCACCAGGCCCCGGATACTATGGGGCCAACGTCCTGACTTTC. Translation gives CASSPGPGYYGANVLTF. Full variable domain (missing parts from reference TRBV18 and TRBJ2-6): NAGVMQNPRHLVRRRGQEARLRCSPMKGHSHVYWYRQLPEEGLKFMVYLQKENIIDESGMPKERFSAEFPKEGPSILRIQQVVRGDSAAYFCASSPGPGYYGANVLTFGAGSRLTVL.

The chain has TRBV28 and TRBJ2-5; 7 bases are a match to TRBD2. This CDR3 is built from 11 residues. V was pared by 6 bases and J by 5 bases, with 0 bases of the junction left unmatched. Germline CDR1 MDHEN, CDR2 SYDVKM. The CDR3 region is CASSGRETQYF. The CDR3 nucleotides are TGTGCCAGCAGCGGGAGGGAGACCCAGTACTTC. Full variable domain (outside the CDR3, taken from reference TRBV28 and TRBJ2-5): DVKVTQSSRYLVKRTGEKVFLECVQDMDHENMFWYRQDPGLGLRLIYFSYDVKMKEKGDIPEGYSVSREKKERFSLILESASTNQTSMYLCASSGRETQYFGPGTRLLVL.

CDR3 coding DNA: TGTGCCAGCAGCTTAGCCGTGGACAGGGGCGAGCAGTACTTC. Protein product: CASSLAVDRGEQYF. V is TRBV11-1 and J is TRBJ2-7, with 9 bases aligning to TRBD1. This CDR3 is 14 amino acids long. In germline, CDR1 is SGHAT, CDR2 FQDESV (reference sequence). The ends lost 0 bases at V and 6 bases at J; junction bases unmatched: 3.

The J gene is TRBJ2-1, the V gene TRBV6-6, with D unresolved. The V and J ends lost 6 bases and 6 bases respectively, with 9 bases between them. CDR3 length equals 12 residues. The V gene's germline CDR1 is MNHNY and CDR2 SVGAGI (reference sequence). The chain's CDR3 is CASRAVRNEQFF. The CDR3 DNA is TGTGCCAGCAGGGCCGTACGCAATGAGCAGTTCTTC.

The rearrangement links TRBV18 to TRBJ2-7, with 10 bases lining up with TRBD2. The CDR3 contains 14 residues. V lost 6 bases to trimming and J lost 5 bases; unmatched junction nucleotides: 7. Germline loops: CDR1 KGHSH, CDR2 LQKENI. Here the CDR3 reads CASSRTSGLDEQYF. CDR3 coding DNA: TGTGCCAGCTCCCGGACTAGCGGTTTAGACGAGCAGTACTTC.

This clone has a single count. This sequence joins TRBV6-1 and TRBJ2-7; maybe TRBD2 (6 bases). Germline V gene data show CDR1 as MNHNS and CDR2 as SASEGT. V lost 1 base and J 6 bases, leaving 13 bases between the germline ends. This CDR3 is built from 14 residues. The CDR3 reads CASSEGGRSGEQYF. The DNA of the CDR3 is TGTGCCAGCAGTGAAGGGGGGAGGTCGGGCGAGCAGTACTTC.